One and the same sample provided the 30 T cell receptor beta chains below, sequenced in a study of blood T cells in healthy people across ages. Using a J-beta primer mix together with a sample-barcoded 5' primer, a second PCR was run for about 6 to 11 cycles. TCRdb re-called the 5' RACE reads through MiXCR, storing one row per CDR3 protein. The table has roughly 900,000 distinct CDR3 sequences, roughly 50% seen once; the top ten hold under 15%. The sample consisted of blood. The receptors come from a young man in good health.

The chain recombines TRBV6-5 with TRBJ2-1; the match to TRBD2 covers 7 bases. The J call may be incorrect, as the DNA end agrees better with TRBJ2-7. CDR1 MNHEY and CDR2 SVGAGI come from the germline V gene. This CDR3 spans 17 amino acids. The CDR3 here is CASSYSISGTTYNEQYF. CDR3 bases: TGTGCCAGCAGTTACTCGATCTCCGGGACTACCTACAATGAGCAGTACTTC.

The chain couples TRBV4-1 to TRBJ1-3; tentatively, D is TRBD1 (6 bases). CDR1 MGHRA and CDR2 YSYEKL come from the germline V gene. V was cut by 0 bases and J by 0 bases, with 18 bases left in between. This CDR3 has 19 amino acids. The CDR3: CASSQDPTTGDISGNTIYF. The CDR3, as DNA: TGCGCCAGCAGCCAAGATCCGACGACAGGAGACATCTCTGGAAACACCATATATTTT.

A few counts support this clonotype. The V gene is TRBV5-1, the J gene TRBJ2-3; 11 nucleotides match TRBD2. Germline CDR1 is SGHRS and CDR2 is YFSETQ. The CDR3 is 17 amino acids. J was trimmed by 5 bases and V by 2 bases; bases with no gene match: 10. In DNA, the CDR3 is TGCGCCAGCAGCTTCCTACCGGGACTAGCGGTAGGAGATACGCAGTATTTT. Its translation: CASSFLPGLAVGDTQYF.

V and J are TRBV20-1 and TRBJ2-3, with D perhaps matching TRBD2 (7 bases). The CDR3 has 15 amino acids. CDR1 and CDR2 (germline): DFQATT, SNEGSKA (reference sequence). Trimming cost V 5 bases and J 2 bases, with 17 bases left between them. The CDR3 reads CSAEIAGANTDTQYF. Written as DNA, the CDR3 is TGCAGTGCTGAGATTGCGGGGGCCAACACAGATACGCAGTATTTT.

Only a few counts were recorded for this clonotype. This chain joins TRBV6-5 and TRBJ1-2, with D uncertain. The CDR3 is 14 amino acids. Trimming removed 0 bases from V and 2 bases from J, with 7 bases in between. The V gene's germline CDR1 is MNHEY and CDR2 SVGAGI. CDR3 region: CASSYSAANYGYTF. Here the CDR3 DNA reads TGTGCCAGCAGTTACTCTGCTGCGAACTATGGCTACACCTTC.

The chain couples TRBV6-6 to TRBJ1-3; no reliable D call. V dropped 1 base and J dropped 4 bases, with 14 bases sitting between them. Per germline, CDR1 MNHNY and CDR2 SVGAGI (reference sequence). The CDR3 has 16 residues. This CDR3 is CASSYLLTGSGNTIYF. Here the CDR3 DNA reads TGTGCCAGCAGTTACTTGTTGACTGGGTCAGGAAACACCATATATTTT.

This clonotype has at least ten counts. The chain joins TRBV7-2 to TRBJ2-7; D is perhaps TRBD2 (6 bases). The CDR3 sequence is 16 residues long. CDR1 is SGHTA, CDR2 FQGNSA, per germline. V gave up 3 bases and J gave up 3 bases, with 18 bases separating them. As DNA, the CDR3 is TGTGCCAGCAGCTTTTTACTGAGACTAGTAAACTACGAGCAGTACTTC. Encoded protein: CASSFLLRLVNYEQYF.

This clonotype was detected ten times or more. The chain combines TRBV6-4 with TRBJ2-1, with 10 positions matching TRBD2. Germline lookup yields CDR1 MRHNA and CDR2 SNTAGT. The V gene end was trimmed by 3 bases and the J gene end by 4 bases; junction bases not matched to a gene: 3. CDR3 size: 15 residues. Written as DNA, the CDR3 is TGTGCCAGCAGTGAAGGTAGCGGGGGGTACAATGAGCAGTTCTTC. As protein: CASSEGSGGYNEQFF.

V gene TRBV15 combines with J gene TRBJ2-7; maybe TRBD1 (5 bases). Trimming stripped 2 bases from V and 5 bases from J, with 7 bases between. The CDR3 is made up of 12 amino acids. Per germline, CDR1 LNHNV and CDR2 YYDKDF (reference sequence). The CDR3 DNA reads as TGTGCCACCAGCAGACAGGGTAACGAGCAGTACTTC. It specifies CATSRQGNEQYF.

This clonotype was seen a few times. This chain joins TRBV12-3 or TRBV12-4 and TRBJ2-3, with 11 bases that match TRBD2. The CDR3 extends over 17 amino acids. V lost 6 bases and J lost 2; bases outside the gene matches: 10. The CDR3 is CASSSDLAGGHTDTQYF. Here the CDR3 DNA reads TGTGCCAGCAGCTCCGACCTAGCGGGGGGACACACAGATACGCAGTATTTT.

The chain couples TRBV2 to TRBJ2-1; D is perhaps TRBD1 (5 bases). Looked up from germline, CDR1 is SNHLY and CDR2 is FYNNEI. Trimming removed 11 bases from V and 4 bases from J, with 18 bases in between. The CDR3 totals 14 residues. The CDR3: CASTDNPLYNEQFF. As DNA, the CDR3 is TGTGCCTCCACGGACAACCCGTTGTACAATGAGCAGTTCTTC.

This chain joins TRBV20-1 and TRBJ2-3; the D gene could be TRBD1 or TRBD2 (5 bases each). V lost 5 bases, J lost 3 bases, and 15 bases lay in between. Germline V gene sequence: CDR1 DFQATT, CDR2 SNEGSKA (reference sequence). The CDR3 runs 14 residues. CDR3 DNA: TGCAGTGCTCCAGGGCCAGGGAGAACAGATACGCAGTATTTT. Translated: CSAPGPGRTDTQYF.

Comments on this clonotype: Mismatch with germline at one junction end may stem from a read error. The J gene is TRBJ2-4, the V gene TRBV28; D remains ambiguous. The CDR3 contains 14 residues. CDR1 is MDHEN, CDR2 SYDVKM, per germline. The CDR3 DNA sequence: TGTGCCAGCAGTTTAAGACAATTCAAAAGCATTCAGTACTTC. It is translated as CASSLRQFKSIQYF. The full variable domain, its missing parts supplied by reference TRBV28 and TRBJ2-4, is DVKVTQSSRYLVKRTGEKVFLECVQDMDHENMFWYRQDPGLGLRLIYFSYDVKMKEKGDIPEGYSVSREKKERFSLILESASTNQTSMYLCASSLRQFKSIQYFGAGTRLSVL.

A few counts support this clonotype. The chain links TRBV4-1 to TRBJ2-1; 10 positions match TRBD1. The V segment lost 4 bases and the J segment 3 bases; nucleotides outside the gene matches: 6. Germline CDR1 is MGHRA and CDR2 is YSYEKL. CDR3 length: 16 residues. The CDR3 spells CASSRSGQGNYNEQFF. The CDR3 nucleotides are TGCGCCAGCAGCCGCTCGGGACAGGGGAACTACAATGAGCAGTTCTTC.

As concerns this clonotype: One end of the junction varies from germline; a read error may be responsible. The CDR3 here is CANSPPARGPQETQYF. The CDR3 nucleotides are TGTGCCAACAGCCCACCGGCAAGGGGACCACAAGAGACCCAGTACTTC. J is TRBJ2-5 and V is TRBV7-9; D assignment may be TRBD1 or TRBD2 (5 bases each). CDR3 length equals 16 residues. Germline assignment: CDR1 SEHNR and CDR2 FQNEAQ (reference sequence).

The chain uses TRBV5-1 and TRBJ1-2; weak D call: TRBD1 (6 bases). Germline V gives CDR1 SGHRS, CDR2 YFSETQ. V dropped 5 bases and J dropped 0 bases, with 8 bases sitting between them. This CDR3 contains 13 residues. The CDR3 spells CASRGQANYGYTF. The CDR3 nucleotides read TGCGCCAGCAGGGGACAAGCTAACTATGGCTACACCTTC.

The V and J genes are TRBV27 and TRBJ2-7; D is tentatively TRBD1 or TRBD2 (6 bases each). The CDR3 sequence is 15 residues long. V lost 10 bases and J 0 bases, leaving 19 bases between the germline ends. CDR1 is MNHEY, CDR2 SMNVEV, per germline (reference sequence). CDR3 in amino acids: CATFVLGGPSYEQYF. The CDR3 nucleotides are TGTGCCACTTTCGTACTGGGGGGCCCCTCCTACGAGCAGTACTTC.

There are a few counts of this clonotype. The chain has TRBV7-2 and TRBJ2-5; 11 nucleotides align to TRBD2. Germline trimming cut 5 bases from V and 5 bases from J; bases unmatched to any gene: 4. The CDR3 extends over 14 amino acids. Germline V gene lookup returns CDR1 SGHTA and CDR2 FQGNSA. CDR3 protein: CASSDSSGGETQYF. In nucleotides, the CDR3 is TGTGCCAGCAGCGATTCTAGCGGGGGGGAGACCCAGTACTTC.

The chain employs TRBV5-5 and TRBJ2-1, with TRBD2 matching 8 bases. CDR1 is SGHKS, CDR2 YYEKEE, per germline (reference sequence). The junction had 13 bases not matched to a gene; V was cut back by 1 base and J by 13 bases. The CDR3 has 15 amino acids. The CDR3 nucleotides are TGTGCCAGCAGCTTGAACAGCGGGGGAGCTGAGACCCAGTTCTTC. Translation gives CASSLNSGGAETQFF.

The genes are TRBV9 and TRBJ1-1; D remains unclear. V lost 0 bases and J 6 bases, leaving 12 bases between the germline ends. Per the germline V gene, CDR1 is SGDLS and CDR2 is YYNGEE. This CDR3 region has 14 residues. The CDR3 protein is CASSVAPGAPEAFF. CDR3 coding DNA: TGTGCCAGCAGCGTAGCCCCAGGCGCCCCTGAAGCTTTCTTT.

This sequence joins TRBV20-1 and TRBJ2-1; TRBD1 matches at 7 bases. The V gene's germline CDR1 is DFQATT and CDR2 SNEGSKA (reference sequence). This CDR3 comprises 17 residues. The trim removed 8 bases at V and 10 bases at J, leaving 26 bases unmatched. CDR3: CSTQLWDSTSPVDEQFF. The CDR3 coding sequence is TGCAGTACCCAACTCTGGGACAGCACTTCTCCTGTCGACGAGCAGTTCTTC.

This clonotype turned up a few times. This clone may be a read error of a much larger clone one base away. The chain has TRBV7-3 and TRBJ2-5, with a possible D match to TRBD2 (7 bases). Per germline, CDR1 SGHTA and CDR2 FQGTGA. Trimming shortened V by 2 bases and J by 11 bases, and 18 bases separated the two germline ends. This CDR3 has 14 amino acids. CDR3 DNA: TGTGCCAGCAGCTTAGCGGGGGCCAAGAATGAGCAGTACTTC. This codes for CASSLAGAKNEQYF.

The CDR3 here is CASSQDLGGTQYF. The CDR3 DNA follows: TGTGCCAGCAGCCAAGATTTAGGCGGGACCCAGTACTTC. The V gene is TRBV14, the J gene TRBJ2-5; D call uncertain. In germline, CDR1 is SGHDN, CDR2 FVKESK. Deletions cut 0 bases from V and 7 bases from J, with 9 bases between. This CDR3 is built from 13 residues.

Note on this clonotype: This may stem from a read error, because a much larger clone lies one nucleotide away. This chain uses TRBV28 with TRBJ1-2; D is unresolved. CDR1 and CDR2 (germline): MDHEN, SYDVKM. The CDR3 is made up of 11 amino acids. CDR3 amino acids: CANSSPRVGTF. The CDR3 nucleotides are TGTGCCAACAGTTCGCCTCGTGTAGGCACCTTC.

The rearrangement uses TRBV29-1 and TRBJ2-7; D remains unclear. Deletions cut 4 bases from V and 7 bases from J, with 17 bases between. There are 13 residues in the CDR3. Germline V gives CDR1 SQVTM, CDR2 ANQGSEA. CDR3 DNA sequence: TGCAGCGTTGTCTTTTTGCGGAACAATGAGCAGTACTTC. Translation gives CSVVFLRNNEQYF.

This clonotype was recorded a few times. The chain is built from TRBV11-1 and TRBJ2-7, with 9 bases matching TRBD1. The V gene's germline CDR1 is SGHAT and CDR2 FQDESV (reference sequence). This CDR3 region has 16 residues. V lost 2 bases, J lost 0 bases, and 5 bases stayed unmatched. CDR3 DNA sequence: TGTGCCAGCAGCTTATTGGGACAGGGTATCTCCTACGAGCAGTACTTC. Translating gives CASSLLGQGISYEQYF.

The V gene is TRBV27, the J gene TRBJ2-7; TRBD1 is a possible D gene (6 bases). V was clipped by 6 bases and J by 5 bases, with 20 bases between them. Germline CDR1 and CDR2: MNHEY and SMNVEV (reference sequence). CDR3 length: 15 residues. The CDR3 reads CASSLGLGPGDEQYF. For the CDR3, the DNA is TGTGCCAGCAGCTTAGGCCTTGGGCCAGGGGACGAGCAGTACTTC.

Of note for this clonotype: The junction does not match germline at one end; this may be a read error. The V and J genes are TRBV4-1 and TRBJ2-7; no clear D. The germline gives CDR1 MGHRA, CDR2 YSYEKL. This CDR3 region has 14 residues. As DNA, the CDR3 is TGCGCCAGCAGCCAAGTCACCCAGACCTACGGGCAGTACTTC. This encodes CASSQVTQTYGQYF.

This chain uses TRBV6-1 with TRBJ1-5; 8 nucleotides align to TRBD1. Unmatched junction bases numbered 7, after V lost 0 bases and J lost 6 bases. Germline V gene sequence: CDR1 MNHNS, CDR2 SASEGT. The CDR3 loop spans 16 amino acids. This CDR3 is CASSEASRGRGQPQHF. CDR3 DNA sequence: TGTGCCAGCAGTGAAGCCAGCAGGGGGCGGGGTCAGCCCCAGCATTTT.

The rearrangement uses TRBV6-5 and TRBJ2-3; TRBD1 or TRBD2 may be the D gene (5 bases each). CDR3 length equals 16 residues. Germline V gene sequence: CDR1 MNHEY, CDR2 SVGAGI. V lost 4 bases, J lost 5 bases, and 19 bases lay in between. CDR3 amino acids: CASSSRIGMGVDTQYF. The CDR3 bases are TGTGCCAGCAGTTCCAGGATTGGGATGGGGGTAGATACGCAGTATTTT.